These 19 T cell receptor beta chains originate from one sample sequenced in a study of shared clonotypes between healthy human individuals. Clones were read by immunoSEQ multiplex PCR, and TCRdb kept only the in-frame ones, dropping some. The sample yields about 1.5 million clones, approximately 98% seen once. Sequences were obtained from naive CD4+ T cells sorted from blood. Subset defined: CD45RA+ positively selected. These receptors all come from a man younger than 45 in good health.

This chain uses TRBV28 with TRBJ2-2; TRBD2 matches 10 bases. Germline CDR1 reads MDHEN; CDR2 reads SYDVKM. J lost 2 bases, V lost 3 bases, and 6 bases had no gene match. This CDR3 contains 17 residues. Written as DNA, the CDR3 is TGTGCCAGCAGTTTCCCGGGACTAGCGCAAAACACCGGGGAGCTGTTTTTT. Its protein product is CASSFPGLAQNTGELFF.

The chain joins TRBV28 to TRBJ1-5; D unresolved. Germline V gives CDR1 MDHEN, CDR2 SYDVKM. The CDR3 is made up of 15 amino acids. V shed 1 base and J shed 0 bases, with 7 bases lying between them. CDR3 coding DNA: TGTGCCAGCAGTTTATATAGCAATAGCAATCAGCCCCAGCATTTT. Protein sequence: CASSLYSNSNQPQHF.

V usage is TRBV15 and J usage is TRBJ2-7; 7 positions match TRBD2. V lost 4 bases and J lost 2; bases outside the gene matches: 8. This CDR3 has 15 residues. Germline loops: CDR1 LNHNV, CDR2 YYDKDF (reference sequence). The CDR3 DNA follows: TGTGCCACCAGCAAGTCTAGCGGACCAACCTACGAGCAGTACTTC. Encoded protein: CATSKSSGPTYEQYF.

V is TRBV27 and J is TRBJ2-7, with TRBD2 matching 12 bases. J gave up 4 bases and V 3 bases, and 10 bases lay outside the gene matches. This CDR3 spans 17 amino acids. Germline V lookup: CDR1 MNHEY, CDR2 SMNVEV (reference sequence). The CDR3 here is CASSFSIVTSGSYEQYF. The DNA for the CDR3 is TGTGCCAGCAGTTTCTCCATAGTGACTAGCGGGAGTTACGAGCAGTACTTC.

This chain links TRBV28 with TRBJ1-2; no reliable D call. With 4 bases removed from V and 6 bases from J, the gap between germline ends came to 9 bases. The CDR3 spans 12 residues. Germline lookup yields CDR1 MDHEN and CDR2 SYDVKM. The CDR3 is CASSSIGDGYTF. The CDR3 nucleotides are TGTGCCAGCAGTTCGATTGGGGATGGCTACACCTTC.

The chain has TRBV13 and TRBJ2-4, with D possibly called TRBD1 or TRBD2 (7 bases each). The CDR3 is 15 residues long. The germline V gene has CDR1 PRHDT and CDR2 FYEKMQ (reference sequence). Trimming removed 2 bases from V and 5 bases from J, with 13 bases in between. CDR3: CASSLLGGTENIQYF. Here the CDR3 DNA reads TGTGCCAGCAGCTTACTGGGGGGGACAGAAAACATTCAGTACTTC.

The chain combines TRBV29-1 with TRBJ1-4; possibly TRBD1 for D (5 bases). The CDR3 runs to 13 residues. Trimming cost V 7 bases and J 4 bases, with 13 bases left between them. Per the germline V gene, CDR1 is SQVTM and CDR2 is ANQGSEA. The CDR3 nucleotides are TGCAGCGCTGAGGGGATCGTTAATGAAAAACTGTTTTTT. Translated, it gives CSAEGIVNEKLFF.

The chain employs TRBV5-4 and TRBJ2-2; D might be TRBD1 or TRBD2, each matching 5 bases. The length of the CDR3 is 16 residues. Trimming shortened V by 4 bases and J by 0 bases, and 13 bases separated the two germline ends. Germline lookup yields CDR1 SGHNT and CDR2 YYREEE (reference sequence). This CDR3 is CASSRGPPTNTGELFF. In DNA, the CDR3 is TGTGCCAGCAGCCGGGGACCGCCGACGAACACCGGGGAGCTGTTTTTT.

This chain links TRBV5-6 with TRBJ1-2; perhaps TRBD1 as D (5 bases). This CDR3 spans 12 amino acids. V gave up 4 bases and J gave up 4 bases, with 8 bases separating them. Per the germline V gene, CDR1 is SGHDT and CDR2 is YYEEEE. DNA of the CDR3: TGTGCCAGCAGCCCAGGGAGCTATGGCTACACCTTC. Residues: CASSPGSYGYTF.

Written as DNA, the CDR3 is TGTGCCAGTAGTAAGGCCGTTTATCAGCCCCAGCATTTT. It is translated as CASSKAVYQPQHF. The V and J genes are TRBV19 and TRBJ1-5; D is unclear. Germline CDR1 LNHDA, CDR2 SQIVND (reference sequence). This CDR3 has 13 residues. Trimming took off 4 bases at V and 5 bases at J, with 9 bases between the two ends.

V usage is TRBV29-1 and J usage is TRBJ2-7; possibly TRBD1 for D (6 bases). With 4 bases removed from V and 7 bases from J, the gap between germline ends came to 11 bases. The CDR3 consists of 11 residues. Germline V gene lookup returns CDR1 SQVTM and CDR2 ANQGSEA. The CDR3 DNA reads TGCAGCGTTGGGACAGCGCTAGAGCAGTACTTC. Its protein product is CSVGTALEQYF.

The chain recombines TRBV28 with TRBJ1-3; D is perhaps TRBD1 (6 bases). CDR1 MDHEN and CDR2 SYDVKM come from the germline V gene. V shed 5 bases and J shed 4 bases, with 15 bases lying between them. This CDR3 has 15 amino acids. The CDR3 DNA is TGTGCCAGCAGTGCCCGCGGGACATCGGGAAACACCATATATTTT. Translating gives CASSARGTSGNTIYF.

This rearrangement joins TRBV20-1 to TRBJ2-5; a possible D gene is TRBD2 (5 bases). The CDR3 has 11 residues. CDR1 is DFQATT and CDR2 is SNEGSKA in the germline V gene (reference sequence). The V and J ends lost 3 bases and 4 bases respectively, with 6 bases between them. Here the CDR3 DNA reads TGCAGTGCTAGCGGGATAGAGACCCAGTACTTC. Protein product: CSASGIETQYF.

The genes are TRBV5-6 and TRBJ2-5; D remains unclear. The V and J ends lost 0 bases and 1 base respectively, with 10 bases between them. Germline V gene data show CDR1 as SGHDT and CDR2 as YYEEEE. CDR3 length: 15 amino acids. CDR3 sequence: CASSLGSGTQETQYF. CDR3 coding DNA: TGTGCCAGCAGCTTGGGGTCGGGCACCCAAGAGACCCAGTACTTC.

This rearrangement joins TRBV28 to TRBJ1-1, with D uncertain. V was cut by 5 bases and J by 1 base, with 8 bases left in between. This CDR3 is built from 13 residues. Per the germline V gene, CDR1 is MDHEN and CDR2 is SYDVKM. The CDR3 sequence: CASSPFANTEAFF. DNA for the CDR3: TGTGCCAGCAGTCCTTTCGCGAACACTGAAGCTTTCTTT. The complete variable domain, with remaining parts taken from reference TRBV28 and TRBJ1-1, reads DVKVTQSSRYLVKRTGEKVFLECVQDMDHENMFWYRQDPGLGLRLIYFSYDVKMKEKGDIPEGYSVSREKKERFSLILESASTNQTSMYLCASSPFANTEAFFGQGTRLTVV.

The chain is built from TRBV30 and TRBJ2-3, with 7 bases identical to TRBD2. The CDR3 is 15 residues long. The V gene end was trimmed by 3 bases and the J gene end by 4 bases; junction bases not matched to a gene: 10. Per germline, CDR1 GTSNPN and CDR2 SVGIG (reference sequence). Here the CDR3 DNA reads TGTGCCTGGAGCACTCTCGGGCTAGCGGCAGATACGCAGTATTTT. Amino acids: CAWSTLGLAADTQYF. The entire variable domain, with the rest obtained from reference TRBV30 and TRBJ2-3, is as follows: SQTIHQWPATLVQPVGSPLSLECTVEGTSNPNLYWYRQAAGRGLQLLFYSVGIGQISSEVPQNLSASRPQDRQFILSSKKLLLSDSGFYLCAWSTLGLAADTQYFGPGTRLTVL.

This chain connects TRBV11-3 to TRBJ2-5; the match to TRBD2 covers 9 bases. Germline CDR1 is SGHNT and CDR2 is YENEEA. The CDR3 is 14 amino acids. V lost 5 bases and J lost 2; bases outside the gene matches: 3. CDR3 sequence reads: CASSRAGGQETQYF. In nucleotides, the CDR3 is TGTGCCAGCAGCCGAGCGGGGGGACAAGAGACCCAGTACTTC. Supplemented by reference TRBV11-3 and TRBJ2-5, the full variable domain reads EAGVVQSPRYKIIEKKQPVAFWCNPISGHNTLYWYLQNLGQGPELLIRYENEEAVDDSQLPKDRFSAERLKGVDSTLKIQPAELGDSAVYLCASSRAGGQETQYFGPGTRLLVL.

The chain combines TRBV5-4 with TRBJ2-5; 7 nucleotides line up with TRBD2. Germline CDR1 is SGHNT and CDR2 is YYREEE (reference sequence). The CDR3 sequence is 14 residues long. The V segment lost 0 bases and the J segment 3 bases; nucleotides outside the gene matches: 2. The CDR3 protein is CASSLVGGEETQYF. The CDR3 region has the DNA TGTGCCAGCAGCTTGGTTGGGGGGGAAGAGACCCAGTACTTC. The full variable domain, completed using reference TRBV5-4 and TRBJ2-5, is ETGVTQSPTHLIKTRGQQVTLRCSSQSGHNTVSWYQQALGQGPQFIFQYYREEENGRGNFPPRFSGLQFPNYSSELNVNALELDDSALYLCASSLVGGEETQYFGPGTRLLVL.

The rearrangement links TRBV2 to TRBJ2-4; TRBD2 aligns across 9 bases. V lost 2 bases and J lost 8; bases outside the gene matches: 16. CDR1 SNHLY and CDR2 FYNNEI come from the germline V gene. The CDR3 is 18 amino acids. Here the CDR3 DNA reads TGTGCCAGCAGTGAAACGGGGGGACTAGCAGACTCTGGGGACATTCAGTACTTC. Residues: CASSETGGLADSGDIQYF.